This TCR beta chain comes out of a study of metastatic and nonmetastatic thyroid tumors. As for the study in general: For malignant and benign thyroid patients, tumor or nodule tissue and blood were the sources whose repertoires were compared.

General study findings and limits: Malignant tumors reportedly showed significantly higher TCR beta diversity than benign nodules in both blood and tumor.

V was clipped by 1 base and J by 8 bases, with 22 bases between them. In germline, CDR1 is DFQATT, CDR2 SNEGSKA (reference sequence). This CDR3 contains 16 residues. The sample holds many counts of this clone. Its target is unknown. Ahead of thyroid surgery, no patient had received treatment of any kind. TCRdb reanalyzed the PCR reads with MiXCR. The sample holds some 41,000 clones, approximately 3% seen once. The receptor was derived from a female donor with papillary thyroid cancer or a benign thyroid nodule (not recorded which). Some clones in this sample may be carry-over from other donors' samples. The chain links TRBV20-1 to TRBJ2-3; D may be TRBD2 (7 bases). Sequenced: blood. Here the CDR3 DNA reads TGCAGTGCTAGAGGGGACACCGGACTAGGACTTGGTACGCAGTATTTT. Its translation: CSARGDTGLGLGTQYF.